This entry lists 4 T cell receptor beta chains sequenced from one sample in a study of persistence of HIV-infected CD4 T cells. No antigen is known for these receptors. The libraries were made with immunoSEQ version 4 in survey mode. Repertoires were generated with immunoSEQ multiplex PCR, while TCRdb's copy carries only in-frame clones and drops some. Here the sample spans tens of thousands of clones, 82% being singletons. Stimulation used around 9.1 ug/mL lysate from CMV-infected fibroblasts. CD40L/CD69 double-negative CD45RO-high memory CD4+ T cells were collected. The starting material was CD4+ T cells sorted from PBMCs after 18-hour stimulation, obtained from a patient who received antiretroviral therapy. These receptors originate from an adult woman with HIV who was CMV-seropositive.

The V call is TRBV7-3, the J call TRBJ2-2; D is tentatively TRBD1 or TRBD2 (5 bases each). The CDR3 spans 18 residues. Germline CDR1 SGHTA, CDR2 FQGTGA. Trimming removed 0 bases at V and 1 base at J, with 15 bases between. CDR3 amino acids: CASSLTGVATVNTGELFF. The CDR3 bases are TGTGCCAGCAGCTTAACAGGGGTAGCGACGGTGAACACCGGGGAGCTGTTTTTT. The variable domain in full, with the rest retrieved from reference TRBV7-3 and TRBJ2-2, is GAGVSQTPSNKVTEKGKYVELRCDPISGHTALYWYRQSLGQGPEFLIYFQGTGAADDSGLPNDRFFAVRPEGSVSTLKIQRTERGDSAVYLCASSLTGVATVNTGELFFGEGSRLTVL.

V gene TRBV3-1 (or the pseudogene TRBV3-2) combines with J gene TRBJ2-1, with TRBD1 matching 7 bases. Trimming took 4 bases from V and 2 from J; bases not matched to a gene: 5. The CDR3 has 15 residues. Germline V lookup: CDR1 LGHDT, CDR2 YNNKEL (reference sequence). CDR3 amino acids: CASSLRQGPYNEQFF. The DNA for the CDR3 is TGTGCCAGCAGCCTTCGACAGGGTCCCTACAATGAGCAGTTCTTC.

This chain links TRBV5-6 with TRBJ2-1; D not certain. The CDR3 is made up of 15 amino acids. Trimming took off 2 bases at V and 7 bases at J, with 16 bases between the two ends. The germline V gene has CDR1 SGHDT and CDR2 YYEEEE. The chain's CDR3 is CASSLRALSRNEQFF. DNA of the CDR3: TGTGCCAGCAGCTTAAGGGCCTTATCCAGGAATGAGCAGTTCTTC.

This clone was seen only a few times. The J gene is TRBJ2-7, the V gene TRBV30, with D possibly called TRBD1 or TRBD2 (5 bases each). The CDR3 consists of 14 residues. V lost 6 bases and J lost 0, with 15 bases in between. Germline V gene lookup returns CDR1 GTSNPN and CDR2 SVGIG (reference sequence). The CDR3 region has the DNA TGTGCCTGCCCCACGGGACGGAGCTCCTACGAGCAGTACTTC. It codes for CACPTGRSSYEQYF.